The present T cell receptor (beta chain) was sequenced within a study of OX40 agonist ivuxolimab in advanced cancers. Overall study: An agonistic human IgG2 monoclonal antibody against OX40 (CD134) was given. The study reported partial responses in three patients: one hepatocellular carcinoma, two cutaneous melanoma.

Regarding the study as a whole: CD4+ and CD8+ blood T cells expanded clonally by week 6 at 0.1 to 3.0 mg/kg. In the 0.1-3.0 mg/kg groups, partial responders showed among the lowest expansion.

The protocol was immunoSEQ multiplex PCR, while the TCRdb copy is restricted to in-frame clones and leaves out a portion. The sample shows 100,000 to 110,000 clones, about 89% of them seen only once. This CDR3 is built from 13 residues. The V end was cut by 7 bases, the J end by 7 bases, with 17 bases between. Per the germline V gene, CDR1 is SNHLY and CDR2 is FYNNEI. The table lists this clone with a few counts. Antigen: not known. V usage is TRBV2 and J usage is TRBJ2-7; D is unresolved. This TCR was recovered from an adult with an advanced solid tumor such as melanoma, head and neck, liver or kidney cancer. This material consisted of CD4+ or CD8+ T cells sorted from blood, taken in a trial of the OX40 agonist ivuxolimab. This chain's CDR3 is CASTAPIRSEQYF. In DNA form, the CDR3 reads TGTGCCAGCACCGCACCGATTCGATCGGAGCAGTACTTC.